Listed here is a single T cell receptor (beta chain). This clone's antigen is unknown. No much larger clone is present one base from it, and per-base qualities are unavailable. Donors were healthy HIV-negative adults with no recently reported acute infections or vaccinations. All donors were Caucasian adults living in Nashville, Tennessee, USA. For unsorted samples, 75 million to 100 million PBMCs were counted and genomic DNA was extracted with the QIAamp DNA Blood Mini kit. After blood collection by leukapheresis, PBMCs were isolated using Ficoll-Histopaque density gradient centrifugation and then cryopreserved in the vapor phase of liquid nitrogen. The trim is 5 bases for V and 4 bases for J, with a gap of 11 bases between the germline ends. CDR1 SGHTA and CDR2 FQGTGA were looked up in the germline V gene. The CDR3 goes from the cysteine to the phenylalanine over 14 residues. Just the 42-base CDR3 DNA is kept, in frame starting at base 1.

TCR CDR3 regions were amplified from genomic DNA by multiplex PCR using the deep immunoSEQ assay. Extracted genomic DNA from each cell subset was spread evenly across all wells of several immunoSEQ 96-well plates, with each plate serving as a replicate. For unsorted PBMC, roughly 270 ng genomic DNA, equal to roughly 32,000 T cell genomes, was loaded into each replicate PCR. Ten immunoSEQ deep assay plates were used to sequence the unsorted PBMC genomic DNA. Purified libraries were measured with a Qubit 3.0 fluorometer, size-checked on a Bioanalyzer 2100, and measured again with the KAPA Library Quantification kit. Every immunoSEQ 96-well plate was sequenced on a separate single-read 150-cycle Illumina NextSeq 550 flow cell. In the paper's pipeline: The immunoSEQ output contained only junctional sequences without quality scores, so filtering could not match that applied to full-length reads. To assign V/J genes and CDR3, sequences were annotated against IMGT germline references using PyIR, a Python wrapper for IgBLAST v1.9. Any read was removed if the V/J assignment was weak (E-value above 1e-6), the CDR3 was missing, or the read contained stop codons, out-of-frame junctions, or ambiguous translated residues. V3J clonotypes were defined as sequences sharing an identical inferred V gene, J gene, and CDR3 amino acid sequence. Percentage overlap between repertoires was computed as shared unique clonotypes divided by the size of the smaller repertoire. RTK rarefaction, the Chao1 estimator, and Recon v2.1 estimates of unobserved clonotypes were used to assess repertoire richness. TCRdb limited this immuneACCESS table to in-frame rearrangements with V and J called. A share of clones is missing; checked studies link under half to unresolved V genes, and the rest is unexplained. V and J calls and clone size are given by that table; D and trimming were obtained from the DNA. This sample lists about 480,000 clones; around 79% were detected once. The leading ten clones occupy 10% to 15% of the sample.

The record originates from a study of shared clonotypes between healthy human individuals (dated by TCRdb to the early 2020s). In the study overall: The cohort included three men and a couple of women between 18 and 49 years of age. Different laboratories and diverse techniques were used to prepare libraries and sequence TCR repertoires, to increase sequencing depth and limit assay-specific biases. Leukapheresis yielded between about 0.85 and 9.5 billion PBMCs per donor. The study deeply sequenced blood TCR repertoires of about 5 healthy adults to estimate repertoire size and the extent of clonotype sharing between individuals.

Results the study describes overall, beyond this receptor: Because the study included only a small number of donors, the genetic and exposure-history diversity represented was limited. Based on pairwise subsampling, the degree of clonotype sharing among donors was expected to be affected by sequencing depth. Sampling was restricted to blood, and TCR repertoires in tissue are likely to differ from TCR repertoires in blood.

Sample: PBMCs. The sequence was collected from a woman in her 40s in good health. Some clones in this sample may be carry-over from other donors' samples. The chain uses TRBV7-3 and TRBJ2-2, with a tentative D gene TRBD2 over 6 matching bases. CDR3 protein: CASSPPGGTGELFF. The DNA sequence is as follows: TGTGCCAGCAGCCCCCCCGGGGGCACCGGGGAGCTGTTTTTT. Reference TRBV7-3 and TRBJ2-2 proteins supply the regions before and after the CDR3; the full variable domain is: GAGVSQTPSNKVTEKGKYVELRCDPISGHTALYWYRQSLGQGPEFLIYFQGTGAADDSGLPNDRFFAVRPEGSVSTLKIQRTERGDSAVYLCASSPPGGTGELFFGEGSRLTVL.